This T cell receptor beta chain was sequenced in a study of cytomegalovirus exposure and HLA in healthy donors. Primers included in the PCR were 60 Vbeta and 13 Jbeta primers. The table came from immunoSEQ multiplex PCR; TCRdb's copy has only in-frame clones and leaves some out. In the table there are about 98,000 clones, 70% to 80% of which are singletons. Study-level results: Analysis performed later showed TCR beta chains linked to HLA being more clonally expanded than equally common others. Later analysis associated a missense DCLRE1C variant with TCR beta V- and J-gene trimming.

Donors consisted of healthy bone marrow donors. On this clone: Its antigen is still unknown.

The material sequenced was PBMCs. This receptor was taken from a man aged 18 to 29 in good health and CMV-seropositive.

This CDR3 reads CASSQAGMRETQYF. In nucleotides, the CDR3 is TGTGCCAGCAGCCAGGCGGGGATGAGGGAGACCCAGTACTTC. The V and J genes are TRBV7-8 and TRBJ2-5; tentatively, D is TRBD2 (6 bases). From germline, CDR1 is SGHVS and CDR2 FQNEAQ. The CDR3 covers 14 residues. V was cut by 5 bases and J by 5 bases, with 15 bases left in between.